This is a list of T cell receptor beta chains from one sample in a study of shared clonotypes between healthy human individuals. Libraries were prepared by immunoSEQ multiplex PCR; TCRdb keeps only in-frame clonotypes and omits some of them. This table has almost 700,000 clones, around 92% appearing once. Sequencing was performed on naive CD8+ T cells sorted from blood. The receptors were sampled from a young man in good health. The CDR3 runs from the conserved cysteine through the conserved F or W. Fields, in order: CDR3 protein, clone size, V gene, J gene. Expanded clones are given a class, and other clones once, few, many or no size at all.

CDR3aa: CASRIGRENNEQFF
abundance: -
v_gene: TRBV27
j_gene: TRBJ2-1

CDR3aa: CASSQDGRSYNEQFF
abundance: -
v_gene: TRBV4-3
j_gene: TRBJ2-1

CDR3aa: CATSRVRGATYEQYF
abundance: -
v_gene: TRBV15
j_gene: TRBJ2-7

CDR3aa: CASSSTSTTSYEQYF
abundance: -
v_gene: TRBV7-8
j_gene: TRBJ2-7

CDR3aa: CASSLALGEQYF
abundance: -
v_gene: TRBV7-9
j_gene: TRBJ2-7

CDR3aa: CASRGTSEGNEQFF
abundance: -
v_gene: TRBV9
j_gene: TRBJ2-1

CDR3aa: CASSYSPPTANYGYTF
abundance: -
v_gene: TRBV6-5
j_gene: TRBJ1-2

CDR3aa: CASSEAGLNQPQHF
abundance: -
v_gene: TRBV2
j_gene: TRBJ1-5

CDR3aa: CASSSLTGAGELFF
abundance: -
v_gene: TRBV11-3
j_gene: TRBJ2-2

CDR3aa: CASSFQREREETQYF
abundance: -
v_gene: TRBV7-2
j_gene: TRBJ2-5

CDR3aa: CASSDRDTMRAMNTEAFF
abundance: -
v_gene: TRBV5-5
j_gene: TRBJ1-1

CDR3aa: CASTPGLAGNTDTQYF
abundance: -
v_gene: TRBV28
j_gene: TRBJ2-3

CDR3aa: CARQHRDGHQPQHF
abundance: -
v_gene: TRBV21-1
j_gene: TRBJ1-5

CDR3aa: CASNLANTYNEQFF
abundance: -
v_gene: TRBV6-6
j_gene: TRBJ2-1

CDR3aa: CASSLVGQGGDEQYF
abundance: once
v_gene: TRBV7-6
j_gene: TRBJ2-7

CDR3aa: CASSRHPFPGTSGGNNEQFF
abundance: -
v_gene: TRBV4-2
j_gene: TRBJ2-1

CDR3aa: CASTLATGQANYGYTF
abundance: -
v_gene: TRBV19
j_gene: TRBJ1-2

CDR3aa: CASSGGDRYEQYF
abundance: -
v_gene: TRBV11-2
j_gene: TRBJ2-7

CDR3aa: CASSHRKRVDNEQFF
abundance: -
v_gene: TRBV23-1
j_gene: TRBJ2-1

CDR3aa: CASSALRLHTGELFF
abundance: -
v_gene: TRBV11-2
j_gene: TRBJ2-2

CDR3aa: CASSGDRAFEAFF
abundance: -
v_gene: TRBV7-9
j_gene: TRBJ1-1

CDR3aa: CASSPQGGTYEQYF
abundance: -
v_gene: TRBV4-1
j_gene: TRBJ2-7

CDR3aa: CASSRPPTFAGGYYNEQFF
abundance: once
v_gene: TRBV7-2
j_gene: TRBJ2-1

CDR3aa: CASSPENLETQYF
abundance: once
v_gene: TRBV19
j_gene: TRBJ2-5

CDR3aa: CASSPGQGSDTQYF
abundance: -
v_gene: TRBV2
j_gene: TRBJ2-3

CDR3aa: CASSLIPSSYNEQFF
abundance: -
v_gene: TRBV7-9
j_gene: TRBJ2-1

CDR3aa: CASITSRIAGGYNEQFF
abundance: once
v_gene: TRBV28
j_gene: TRBJ2-1

CDR3aa: CASSFTGNNQPQHF
abundance: -
v_gene: TRBV28
j_gene: TRBJ1-5

CDR3aa: CADRGNTGELFF
abundance: -
v_gene: TRBV7-9
j_gene: TRBJ2-2

CDR3aa: CASSLDRSDEQFF
abundance: -
v_gene: TRBV11-3
j_gene: TRBJ2-1

CDR3aa: CASSVEGHRYNEQFF
abundance: -
v_gene: TRBV9
j_gene: TRBJ2-1

CDR3aa: CASSLQGATDGYTF
abundance: -
v_gene: TRBV7-9
j_gene: TRBJ1-2

CDR3aa: CASSARDRSTDTQYF
abundance: -
v_gene: TRBV27
j_gene: TRBJ2-3

CDR3aa: CASNPSQGHWYEQYF
abundance: -
v_gene: TRBV28
j_gene: TRBJ2-7

CDR3aa: CASSFRTSGKANNEQFF
abundance: -
v_gene: TRBV19
j_gene: TRBJ2-1

CDR3aa: CASSHGVGDTQYF
abundance: -
v_gene: TRBV4-3
j_gene: TRBJ2-3

CDR3aa: CSVVGARTGSNTEAFF
abundance: -
v_gene: TRBV29-1
j_gene: TRBJ1-1

CDR3aa: CASSLWGDTQYF
abundance: -
v_gene: TRBV28
j_gene: TRBJ2-3

CDR3aa: CATSAHRGTSAETQYF
abundance: -
v_gene: TRBV15
j_gene: TRBJ2-5

CDR3aa: CASSLLQGIGELFF
abundance: -
v_gene: TRBV27
j_gene: TRBJ2-2

CDR3aa: CASSLGGIYGYTF
abundance: -
v_gene: TRBV7-6
j_gene: TRBJ1-2

CDR3aa: CASILAGAQVYEQYF
abundance: -
v_gene: TRBV7-9
j_gene: TRBJ2-7

CDR3aa: CASSPGLAGNETQYF
abundance: -
v_gene: TRBV7-4
j_gene: TRBJ2-5

CDR3aa: CASSLRTGVNTEAFF
abundance: -
v_gene: TRBV4-1
j_gene: TRBJ1-1

CDR3aa: CASSQVTGLNEQFF
abundance: -
v_gene: TRBV14
j_gene: TRBJ2-1

CDR3aa: CASSFGTFSSYEQYF
abundance: -
v_gene: TRBV6-6
j_gene: TRBJ2-7

CDR3aa: CASSLGPGLGLYEQYF
abundance: -
v_gene: TRBV11-2
j_gene: TRBJ2-7

CDR3aa: CASSLSAGGERGHTQYF
abundance: -
v_gene: TRBV9
j_gene: TRBJ2-3

CDR3aa: CASSAGRAKNIQYF
abundance: -
v_gene: TRBV2
j_gene: TRBJ2-4

CDR3aa: CASSEMKGQETQYF
abundance: -
v_gene: TRBV2
j_gene: TRBJ2-5

CDR3aa: CASSPTGLAGELYNEQFF
abundance: -
v_gene: TRBV5-1
j_gene: TRBJ2-1